Listed below are T cell receptor beta chains from one sample, sequenced in a study of T cells in Graves' hyperthyroidism and ophthalmopathy. MiXCR was run by TCRdb on the multiplex PCR reads, yielding one entry per CDR3 protein. The sample shows some 360,000 distinct CDR3 sequences, around 18% of them seen only once. Specimen: blood. These receptors originate from a woman aged 40-49 years with Graves' ophthalmopathy. The CDR3 runs from the conserved cysteine through the conserved F or W. Rows may omit the clone size; those that give it use once, few, many or a size class.

V gene	clone size	CDR3 protein
TRBV11-2	many	CASSLAYGAYEQYF
TRBV12-5	-	CASGSPTEAFF
TRBV29-1	many	CSVVLVATEAFF
TRBV12-3/TRBV12-4	many	CASSLAGYNSPLHF
TRBV28	many	CASSSGTGDVQPQHF
TRBV20-1	many	CSARFSGRGGETQYF
TRBV7-2	-	CASSLFSRTNPETQYF
TRBV10-3	many	CATVGLAGTGELFF
TRBV20-1	many	CSARVGSGGETQYF
TRBV29-1	many	CSVVGQNSYEQYF
TRBV6-1	many	CASSPWTGNQPQHF
TRBV4-1	many	CASSQVPPGREQYF
TRBV30	many	CAWSSGVNEAFF
TRBV12-3/TRBV12-4	many	CASSFRDRGPRYSGNTIYF
TRBV12-3/TRBV12-4	many	CASSFRDSQETQYF
TRBV20-1	-	CSVEGRGKGYTF
TRBV28	many	CASSPPPGGNSGNTIYF
TRBV12-3/TRBV12-4	many	CASGRTGVDSGYTF
TRBV6-2/TRBV6-3	many	CAGSNTGELFF
TRBV19	many	CASRDRGGSNQPQHF
TRBV7-8	-	CASSALAGSSDTQYF
TRBV30	many	CAWAHPTGQGSYEQYF
TRBV5-6	few	CASSRSPGTTEASF
TRBV6-1	once	CASSEGTGEHTEAFF
TRBV4-2	many	CASKAGREVDGYTF
TRBV10-1	many	CASSDHIPGKTQYF
TRBV28	many	CASSLYTTQETQYF
TRBV28	many	CASSGSFGREYEQYF
TRBV29-1	many	CSVSGLAGGDGTQYF
TRBV28	many	CASSLTDRFNQPQHF
TRBV6-2/TRBV6-3	many	CASAVGGGRGPGSSYEQYF
TRBV6-5	many	CASSYGTSGRAEQYF
TRBV7-9	many	CASSSSGSWSGEQYF
TRBV4-2	-	CASHRQGRSGETQYF
TRBV29-1	many	CSASEDRANYGYTF
TRBV4-2	many	CASSQGPGQGTEAFF
TRBV28	many	CASSPEWQPRGTQYF
TRBV9	many	CASRAVEDGYTF
TRBV29-1	-	CSVRQGGETQYF
TRBV7-2	many	CASSRKTGGNQETQYF
TRBV4-1	many	CASSQVPEGTGLREQYF
TRBV12-3/TRBV12-4	many	CASREGGQSGELFF
TRBV2	-	CASNKIGANVLTF
TRBV28	many	CAATSGGNTGELFF
TRBV20-1	many	CSAAIRRVTEAFF
TRBV12-3/TRBV12-4	many	CASLDAQETQYF
TRBV6-2/TRBV6-3	many	CASSYLGLAGPEYEQYF
TRBV30	many	CAWGQGIYEQYF
TRBV27	-	CASTLNRYTEAFF
TRBV20-1	many	CSAGTNTEAFF
TRBV19	many	CASSRRTELRETQYF
TRBV10-2	many	CASSERRGAYGYTF
TRBV6-1	-	CASSEALWAGRETQYF
TRBV20-1	many	CSAPDGGDYEQYF
TRBV28	many	CTSRNPPRDGYTF
TRBV6-1	many	CASSETDPQYF
TRBV30	many	CAWDEGNEQYF
TRBV24-1	many	CATSDQPSDQPQHF
TRBV4-2	many	CASSQDLRTANYGYTF